The source of this T cell receptor beta chain is a study of Graves' ophthalmopathy and Graves' hyperthyroidism. Overall study context: Peripheral blood (taken before any treatment) was collected at initial diagnosis.

The authors amplified TCR beta CDR3 regions from RNA transcripts. A first-round RT-PCR used HTBI primers, followed by a second-round multiplex PCR. One entry per CDR3 protein results from TCRdb running MiXCR on the multiplex PCR reads. The sample shows about 620,000 distinct CDR3 sequences, over 20% of them seen only once. PBMCs originated in approximately 9.2 ml of fresh peripheral blood. A word on this clonotype: Its antigen is undetermined.

Study-wide points: Separation of ophthalmopathy from stable hyperthyroidism was achieved by a 13-signature model, at around 90% sensitivity and roughly 77% specificity.

Germline values: CDR1 MDHEN, CDR2 SYDVKM. This CDR3 contains 13 residues. The V and J ends lost 5 bases and 8 bases respectively, with 16 bases between them. The sequenced sample was peripheral blood. This receptor was taken from a woman aged 18-29 years with stable Graves' hyperthyroidism. Some clones in this sample may be carry-over from other donors' samples. The chain joins TRBV28 to TRBJ2-7; unclear D gene. The CDR3 is CASSPTPRHQQYF. Here the CDR3 DNA reads TGTGCCAGCAGTCCAACCCCACGACACCAGCAGTACTTC.